The T cell receptor beta chain under discussion was sequenced for a study of identical twins. About this clonotype: Its matching antigen is unknown.

TCRdb reprocessed the 5' RACE reads with MiXCR, giving one entry per CDR3 protein. The data hold 250,000 or so distinct CDR3 sequences, with about 7.5% observed a single time. Trimming took off 1 base at V and 0 bases at J, with 18 bases between the two ends. This CDR3 spans 17 amino acids. The germline CDR1 and CDR2 sequences are SQVTM and ANQGSEA. Study-wide results and limits: Cord blood beta clonotypes present at high abundance carried fewer insertions; no such pattern appeared in memory repertoires. Where out-of-frame alpha sequences were twin-shared, they showed excess low generation probability. Conclusions came from cross-sectional statistical analysis, not from following the same donors.

Another study also made use of these data, one on yellow fever vaccine responses in identical twins.

This chain connects TRBV29-1 to TRBJ1-2; the D gene is possibly TRBD1 (5 bases). This receptor was identified in a woman between 18 and 29 years old in good health. Sample: CD8+ T cells sorted from blood. DNA for the CDR3: TGCAGCGTTGAAGCGGAGGGCAGGGCTCTAGCTAACTATGGCTACACCTTC. Its translation: CSVEAEGRALANYGYTF. The full variable domain, with the rest looked up from reference TRBV29-1 and TRBJ1-2, is SAVISQKPSRDICQRGTSLTIQCQVDSQVTMMFWYRQQPGQSLTLIATANQGSEATYESGFVIDKFPISRPNLTFSTLTVSNMSPEDSSIYLCSVEAEGRALANYGYTFGSGTRLTVV.